This paragraph reports one T cell receptor beta chain. Its antigen is currently unknown. Time point noted: week 23, last vaccination. In every dose of vaccine, 300 ug of mutant IDH1 20-mer peptide was given alongside topical imiquimod. The sample originates from a study of a mutant IDH1 vaccine in newly diagnosed glioma. On the study more broadly: Administration of eight vaccinations to patients took place in weeks 1, 3, 5, 7, 11, 15, 19, 23.

Libraries were prepared by immunoSEQ multiplex PCR; TCRdb keeps only in-frame clonotypes and omits some of them. This table holds over 55,000 clones, around 80% found once. The clonotype comes from a woman aged 35 to 49 with glioma. Some clones in this sample may be carry-over from other donors' samples. The source material was PBMCs, sampled from a glioma patient whose treatment included an IDH1 peptide vaccine.

Here the CDR3 reads CASSFRASGGYRYEQYF. Written as DNA, the CDR3 is TGTGCCAGCAGCTTTAGGGCCAGCGGGGGCTACCGTTACGAGCAGTACTTC. The chain is built from TRBV5-6 and TRBJ2-7; 8 bases are a match to TRBD2. Germline CDR1 and CDR2: SGHDT and YYEEEE. Germline trimming cut 2 bases from V and 4 bases from J; bases unmatched to any gene: 14. The CDR3 sequence is 17 residues long.